These T cell receptor beta chains were read from a single sample in a study of shared clonotypes between healthy human individuals. Some clones are missing from TCRdb's copy, which holds only in-frame ones; the method was immunoSEQ multiplex PCR. This sample has roughly 590,000 clones, with nearly 97% found just once. The sequenced sample was naive CD8+ T cells sorted from blood. These receptors were taken from a woman younger than 45 in good health. CDR3s include the opening cysteine and the closing phenylalanine or tryptophan. Each record gives: D gene, J gene, V gene, CDR3 protein, CDR3 DNA. The D gene is left open where the match is weak.

-	TRBJ2-3	TRBV7-9	CASSSGPDTQYF	TGTGCCAGCAGCTCAGGGCCAGATACGCAGTATTTT
-	TRBJ1-2	TRBV4-1	CASSQGGGPAFYGYTF	TGCGCCAGCAGCCAAGGGGGGGGCCCAGCCTTCTATGGCTACACCTTC
TRBD2	TRBJ2-3	TRBV27	CASSLLAGEVDTQYF	TGTGCCAGCAGTCTACTAGCGGGAGAGGTAGATACGCAGTATTTT
TRBD1	TRBJ1-4	TRBV6-1	CASSEATQGAKLFF	TGTGCCAGCAGTGAAGCAACACAGGGGGCAAAACTGTTTTTT
-	TRBJ1-1	TRBV9	CASSVAWLGNTEAFF	TGTGCCAGCAGCGTAGCATGGTTGGGGAACACTGAAGCTTTCTTT
-	TRBJ2-2	TRBV5-4	CASLANTGELFF	TGTGCCAGCTTGGCGAACACCGGGGAGCTGTTTTTT
-	TRBJ2-7	TRBV10-2	CASSRGEYEQYF	TGCGCCAGCTCTCGAGGCGAATACGAGCAGTACTTC
-	TRBJ1-2	TRBV6-1	CASSDAPPGTGYTF	TGTGCCAGCAGTGACGCACCCCCTGGGACCGGCTACACCTTC
-	TRBJ2-7	TRBV28	CASSPVYVPYEQYF	TGTGCCAGCAGCCCCGTCTACGTCCCCTACGAGCAGTACTTC
TRBD1	TRBJ1-1	TRBV4-1	CASSQDSFAGDRGEAFF	TGCGCCAGCAGCCAAGACTCCTTCGCCGGGGACAGAGGAGAAGCTTTCTTT
-	TRBJ2-5	TRBV27	CASSLSPPVGRQTQYF	TGTGCCAGCAGTTTATCCCCGCCCGTAGGGCGGCAGACCCAGTACTTC
TRBD1	TRBJ2-7	TRBV13	CASSLRDRAAEQYF	TGTGCCAGCAGCCTCCGGGACAGGGCCGCCGAGCAGTACTTC
-	TRBJ1-5	TRBV27	CASSFHNQPQHF	TGTGCCAGCAGTTTTCATAATCAGCCCCAGCATTTT
TRBD1	TRBJ1-1	TRBV27	CASSYTGTGVNTEAFF	TGTGCCAGCAGCTATACCGGGACAGGGGTGAACACTGAAGCTTTCTTT
TRBD1	TRBJ2-1	TRBV11-3	CASSQQDRVHEQFF	TGTGCCAGCAGCCAACAAGACAGGGTCCATGAGCAGTTCTTC
TRBD1	TRBJ2-5	TRBV5-6	CASSFAGQGARRETQYF	TGTGCCAGCAGCTTCGCGGGACAGGGGGCACGGAGGGAGACCCAGTACTTC
TRBD1	TRBJ2-5	TRBV28	CASSPPRTGGEQETQYF	TGTGCCAGCAGTCCCCCCCGGACAGGTGGGGAGCAAGAGACCCAGTACTTC
-	TRBJ2-1	TRBV19	CASPPTGSSYNEQFF	TGTGCCAGTCCCCCCACGGGCTCTTCCTACAATGAGCAGTTCTTC
TRBD2	TRBJ2-3	TRBV6-5	CASSYREGPNTQYF	TGTGCCAGCAGTTACCGGGAGGGCCCGAATACGCAGTATTTT
TRBD1	TRBJ1-2	TRBV7-8	CASSLDRGPPYGYTF	TGTGCCAGCAGCTTAGACAGGGGCCCTCCCTATGGCTACACCTTC